These 14 T cell receptor beta chains share one sample of origin, sequenced in a study of T cells in localized non-small cell lung cancer. Measured with immunoSEQ multiplex PCR; TCRdb has only the in-frame clones, and not every one. The table records about 18,000 clones, approximately 83% of them present only once. The input for sequencing was peripheral blood, taken before any cancer treatment. Receptors originate from a female donor aged 60 or older with stage I lung adenocarcinoma.

In this sample, this clone turned up a few times. This chain joins TRBV30 and TRBJ1-5; D gene ambiguous. Trimming stripped 1 base from V and 7 bases from J, with 8 bases between. The CDR3 spans 12 residues. Germline V lookup: CDR1 GTSNPN, CDR2 SVGIG (reference sequence). CDR3 in DNA: TGTGCCTGGAGTGGAATGGGACAGCCCCAGCATTTT. Translating gives CAWSGMGQPQHF.

The chain links TRBV19 to TRBJ1-1, with D maybe TRBD1 (5 bases). V was shortened by 5 bases and J by 5 bases, with 21 bases between the two germline ends. The germline V gene has CDR1 LNHDA and CDR2 SQIVND (reference sequence). The CDR3 has 16 residues. The CDR3 coding sequence is TGTGCCAGTAGTCTTTCGAGGAGAGGGGCGATGACTGAAGCTTTCTTT. It codes for CASSLSRRGAMTEAFF.

This clone was observed a single time. The rearrangement links TRBV5-4 to TRBJ1-2; TRBD1 agrees at 7 bases. The germline V gene encodes CDR1 SGHNT and CDR2 YYREEE (reference sequence). Germline trimming cut 3 bases from V and 6 bases from J; bases unmatched to any gene: 2. The CDR3 spans 12 residues. The CDR3 coding sequence is TGTGCCAGCAGCTCTACAGGGGATGGCTACACCTTC. Translation gives CASSSTGDGYTF. The entire variable domain, with the rest obtained from reference TRBV5-4 and TRBJ1-2, is as follows: ETGVTQSPTHLIKTRGQQVTLRCSSQSGHNTVSWYQQALGQGPQFIFQYYREEENGRGNFPPRFSGLQFPNYSSELNVNALELDDSALYLCASSSTGDGYTFGSGTRLTVV.

The V call is TRBV4-1, the J call TRBJ2-5; 7 bases map to TRBD2. The CDR3 runs 14 residues. CDR1 and CDR2 (germline): MGHRA, YSYEKL. J was trimmed by 1 base and V by 4 bases; bases with no gene match: 3. The CDR3, as DNA: TGCGCCAGCAGCCTATGGACTAGCCAAGAGACCCAGTACTTC. It translates to CASSLWTSQETQYF.

The V gene is TRBV19, the J gene TRBJ1-1; D might be TRBD1 (5 bases). CDR1 is LNHDA, CDR2 SQIVND, per germline (reference sequence). Between the trimmed V and J ends, which lost 3 bases and 0 bases, there was a span of 17 bases. The CDR3 extends over 17 amino acids. CDR3 residues: CASSIWPRGTMNTEAFF. CDR3 in DNA: TGTGCCAGTAGTATTTGGCCGCGGGGCACAATGAACACTGAAGCTTTCTTT.

This sequence joins TRBV19 and TRBJ1-1, with a possible D match to TRBD1 (5 bases). Germline V gene data show CDR1 as LNHDA and CDR2 as SQIVND (reference sequence). V was pared by 5 bases and J by 10 bases, with 14 bases between. CDR3 length: 12 amino acids. The CDR3 spells CASSLRGVGAFF. The CDR3 DNA follows: TGTGCCAGTAGTCTAAGAGGGGTAGGAGCTTTCTTT.

The chain recombines TRBV6-5 with TRBJ2-2; TRBD1 aligns across 7 bases. The V gene's germline CDR1 is MNHEY and CDR2 SVGAGI. With 1 base clipped from V and 6 bases from J, the junction kept 8 bases outside the gene matches. This CDR3 comprises 16 residues. CDR3 bases: TGTGCCAGCAGTTACTTCACAGGGGAGAATTCCGGGGAGCTGTTTTTT. Its protein product is CASSYFTGENSGELFF.

CDR3 in DNA: TGTGCCAGCAGCTTTTGGCAGGGGATTTCCTACGAGCAGTACTTC. This translates into CASSFWQGISYEQYF. The J gene is TRBJ2-7, the V gene TRBV11-1, with D maybe TRBD1 (6 bases). There are 15 residues in the CDR3. Deletions cut 3 bases from V and 1 base from J, with 13 bases between. The germline CDR1 and CDR2 sequences are SGHAT and FQDESV (reference sequence).

The chain carries TRBV6-1 and TRBJ1-2; no clear D. The CDR3 totals 14 residues. Trimming cost V 5 bases and J 4 bases, with 14 bases left between them. CDR1 and CDR2 (germline): MNHNS, SASEGT. The CDR3 sequence is CASSKSDGAYGYTF. The CDR3 DNA is TGTGCCAGCAGTAAATCGGACGGTGCCTATGGCTACACCTTC.

The genes are TRBV27 and TRBJ1-2; 8 bases match TRBD1. V trimming: 6 bases; J trimming: 10 bases; junction bases outside the gene matches: 16. Germline assignment: CDR1 MNHEY and CDR2 SMNVEV (reference sequence). The CDR3 covers 15 residues. The CDR3 reads CASRYPGQGGSYYTF. For the CDR3, the DNA is TGTGCCAGCAGGTACCCCGGACAGGGTGGGTCCTACTACACCTTC.

This clone appeared a few times. This chain links TRBV2 with TRBJ1-5; possibly TRBD1 for D (6 bases). The CDR3 runs to 13 residues. V lost 4 bases to trimming and J lost 5 bases, with 9 bases between them. Germline V gene lookup returns CDR1 SNHLY and CDR2 FYNNEI. The CDR3 spells CASSGTEYQPQHF. In DNA form, the CDR3 reads TGTGCCAGCAGTGGGACAGAATATCAGCCCCAGCATTTT.

This chain uses TRBV6-5 with TRBJ2-7, with 10 bases fitting TRBD2. Germline V gives CDR1 MNHEY, CDR2 SVGAGI. Losses at the gene ends were 0 bases for V and 3 bases for J; bases not matched to a gene: 5. CDR3 size: 16 residues. CDR3 amino acids: CASSYSTSGISYEQYF. The DNA of the CDR3 is TGTGCCAGCAGTTACTCAACTAGCGGGATTAGCTACGAGCAGTACTTC.

This chain links TRBV11-2 with TRBJ1-2; a possible D gene is TRBD1 (5 bases). The germline CDR1 and CDR2 sequences are SGHAT and FQNNGV. This CDR3 region has 15 residues. The V and J ends lost 0 bases and 6 bases respectively, with 14 bases between them. This chain's CDR3 is CASSLDLWGRDGYTF. The CDR3 DNA reads TGTGCCAGCAGCTTAGACTTATGGGGCAGGGATGGCTACACCTTC. The full variable domain, rest sourced from reference TRBV11-2 and TRBJ1-2, is EAGVAQSPRYKIIEKRQSVAFWCNPISGHATLYWYQQILGQGPKLLIQFQNNGVVDDSQLPKDRFSAERLKGVDSTLKIQPAKLEDSAVYLCASSLDLWGRDGYTFGSGTRLTVV.

The chain links TRBV5-4 to TRBJ1-1; no reliable D call. Looked up from germline, CDR1 is SGHNT and CDR2 is YYREEE (reference sequence). Deletions cut 0 bases from V and 7 bases from J, with 7 bases between. The CDR3 is made up of 12 amino acids. CDR3: CASSLGGVEAFF. The DNA of the CDR3 is TGTGCCAGCAGCTTGGGTGGAGTTGAAGCTTTCTTT.